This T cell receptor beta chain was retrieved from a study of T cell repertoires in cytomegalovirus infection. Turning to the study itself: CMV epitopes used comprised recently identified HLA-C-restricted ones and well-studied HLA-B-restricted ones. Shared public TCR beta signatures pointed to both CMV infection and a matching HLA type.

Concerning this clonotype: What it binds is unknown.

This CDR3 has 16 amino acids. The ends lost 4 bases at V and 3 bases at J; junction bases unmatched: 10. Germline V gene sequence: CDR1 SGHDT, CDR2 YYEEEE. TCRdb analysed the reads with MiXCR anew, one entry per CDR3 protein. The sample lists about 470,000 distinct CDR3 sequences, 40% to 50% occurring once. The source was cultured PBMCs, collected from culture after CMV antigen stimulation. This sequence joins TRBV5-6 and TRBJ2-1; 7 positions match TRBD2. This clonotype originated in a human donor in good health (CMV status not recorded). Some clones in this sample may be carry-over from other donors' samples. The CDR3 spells CASSAPRTSIYNEQFF. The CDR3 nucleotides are TGTGCCAGCAGCGCCCCCCGGACTAGTATCTACAATGAGCAGTTCTTC.